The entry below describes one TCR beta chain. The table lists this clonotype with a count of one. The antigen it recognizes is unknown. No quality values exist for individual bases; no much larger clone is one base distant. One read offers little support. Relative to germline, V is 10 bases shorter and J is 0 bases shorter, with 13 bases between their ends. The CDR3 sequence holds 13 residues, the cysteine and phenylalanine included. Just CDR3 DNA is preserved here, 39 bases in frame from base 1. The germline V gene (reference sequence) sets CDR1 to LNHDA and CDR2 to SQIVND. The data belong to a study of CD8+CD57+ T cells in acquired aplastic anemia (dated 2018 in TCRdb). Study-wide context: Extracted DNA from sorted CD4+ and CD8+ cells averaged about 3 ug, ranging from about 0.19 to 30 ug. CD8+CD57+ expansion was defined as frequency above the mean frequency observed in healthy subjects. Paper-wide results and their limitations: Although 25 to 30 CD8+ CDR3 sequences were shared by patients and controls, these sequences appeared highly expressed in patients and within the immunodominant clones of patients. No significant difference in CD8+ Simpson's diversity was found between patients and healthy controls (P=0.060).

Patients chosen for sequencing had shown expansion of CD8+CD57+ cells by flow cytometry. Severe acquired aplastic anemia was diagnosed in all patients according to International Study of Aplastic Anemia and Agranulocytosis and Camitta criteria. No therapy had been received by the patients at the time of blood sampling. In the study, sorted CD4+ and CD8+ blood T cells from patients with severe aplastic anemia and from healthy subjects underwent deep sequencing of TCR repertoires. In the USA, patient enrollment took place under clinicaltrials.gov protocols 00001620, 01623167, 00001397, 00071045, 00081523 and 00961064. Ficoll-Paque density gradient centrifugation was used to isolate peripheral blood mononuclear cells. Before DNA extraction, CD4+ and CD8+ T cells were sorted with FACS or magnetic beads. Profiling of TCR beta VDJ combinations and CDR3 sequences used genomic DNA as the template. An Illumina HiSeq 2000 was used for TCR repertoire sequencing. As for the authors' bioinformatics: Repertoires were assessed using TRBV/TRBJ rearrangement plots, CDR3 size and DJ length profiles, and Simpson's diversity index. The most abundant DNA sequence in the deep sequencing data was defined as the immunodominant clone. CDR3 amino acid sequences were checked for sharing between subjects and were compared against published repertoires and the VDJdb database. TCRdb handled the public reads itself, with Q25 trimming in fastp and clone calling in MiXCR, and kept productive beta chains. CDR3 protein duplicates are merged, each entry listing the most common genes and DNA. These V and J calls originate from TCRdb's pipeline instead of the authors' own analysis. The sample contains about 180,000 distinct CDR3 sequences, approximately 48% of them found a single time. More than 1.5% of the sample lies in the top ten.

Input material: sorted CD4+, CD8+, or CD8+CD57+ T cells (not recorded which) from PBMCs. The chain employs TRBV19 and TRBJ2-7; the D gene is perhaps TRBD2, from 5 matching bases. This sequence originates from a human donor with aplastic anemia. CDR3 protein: CATKGSISYEQYF. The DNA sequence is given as TGTGCCACTAAAGGGAGCATCTCCTACGAGCAGTACTTC.